Presented here are 14 T cell receptor beta chains from one specimen sequenced in a study of cytotoxic CD8 clonotypes in ibrutinib-treated CLL. This table comes from immunoSEQ multiplex PCR, and its TCRdb copy is limited to in-frame clones, with some not included. Of around 310,000 clones listed, about 77% are singletons. This specimen was PBMCs, taken before ibrutinib treatment. The source of these receptors is a human donor with chronic lymphocytic leukemia.

This rearrangement joins TRBV5-1 to TRBJ2-2; D is unresolved. CDR1 and CDR2 from the germline V gene are SGHRS and YFSETQ. Trimming left V 0 bases short and J 4 bases short, with 10 bases between. This CDR3 contains 15 residues. This chain's CDR3 is CASSLGLVVTGELFF. The CDR3 coding sequence is TGCGCCAGCAGCTTGGGTTTAGTGGTCACCGGGGAGCTGTTTTTT.

This chain uses TRBV6-5 with TRBJ2-7; D not certain. V shed 0 bases and J shed 6 bases, with 12 bases lying between them. Per germline, CDR1 MNHEY and CDR2 SVGAGI. CDR3 length: 14 amino acids. CDR3 sequence (DNA): TGTGCCAGCAGTTACTCGTCCAGGCTTCGCGAGCAGTACTTC. Encoded protein: CASSYSSRLREQYF.

The chain carries TRBV27 and TRBJ2-1; 8 nucleotides align to TRBD2. V trimming: 3 bases; J trimming: 8 bases; junction bases outside the gene matches: 0. The CDR3 is 12 residues long. Per the germline V gene, CDR1 is MNHEY and CDR2 is SMNVEV (reference sequence). The CDR3 DNA is TGTGCCAGCAGTTTTAGCGGGGATGAGCAGTTCTTC. Protein sequence: CASSFSGDEQFF.

The chain employs TRBV30 and TRBJ2-2, with TRBD2 matching over 8 bases. In germline, CDR1 is GTSNPN, CDR2 SVGIG (reference sequence). This CDR3 spans 15 amino acids. V trimming: 4 bases; J trimming: 0 bases; junction bases outside the gene matches: 4. The CDR3 region has the DNA TGTGCCTGGAACCCGGGACTAGCGAACACCGGGGAGCTGTTTTTT. Protein product: CAWNPGLANTGELFF.

This chain uses TRBV7-2 with TRBJ2-1, with 11 bases lining up with TRBD1. The CDR3 covers 16 residues. The trim removed 5 bases at V and 9 bases at J, leaving 12 bases unmatched. CDR1 SGHTA and CDR2 FQGNSA come from the germline V gene. The DNA of the CDR3 is TGTGCCAGCAGCCCTTTGTGGGGGACAGGGGGATTTGAGCAGTTCTTC. This codes for CASSPLWGTGGFEQFF.

This rearrangement joins TRBV11-3 to TRBJ2-1; 7 bases agree with TRBD1. The CDR3 spans 14 residues. After removal of 1 base from V and 9 bases from J, the junction contained 6 bases not matched to a gene. Germline CDR1 is SGHNT and CDR2 is YENEEA. The CDR3 DNA is TGTGCCAGCAGCTTAGGGTCAGGGGGTAGTGAGCAGTTCTTC. Protein product: CASSLGSGGSEQFF.

The J gene is TRBJ2-7, the V gene TRBV11-2, with 10 bases that match TRBD1. J was trimmed by 10 bases and V by 3 bases; bases with no gene match: 9. CDR1 and CDR2 from the germline V gene are SGHAT and FQNNGV. The CDR3 contains 14 residues. This chain's CDR3 is CASSLTGTGAVQYF. The CDR3 nucleotides are TGTGCCAGCAGCTTGACCGGGACAGGGGCCGTCCAGTACTTC.

This clone was recorded many times. The chain has TRBV7-2 and TRBJ2-7; TRBD1 matches 10 bases. V shed 5 bases and J 6 bases; nucleotides not matched to a gene: 13. This CDR3 has 16 amino acids. From germline, CDR1 is SGHTA and CDR2 FQGNSA. CDR3 nucleotides: TGTGCCAGCAGCCTTAGGTCCGGGACAGGGGCTGGCGAGCAGTACTTC. Its protein is CASSLRSGTGAGEQYF.

Written as DNA, the CDR3 is TGTGCCAGCTCACCAGCAGGGTACAATGAGCAGTTCTTC. Protein product: CASSPAGYNEQFF. J is TRBJ2-1 and V is TRBV18; TRBD1 is a possible D gene (5 bases). Germline V lookup: CDR1 KGHSH, CDR2 LQKENI. This CDR3 region has 13 residues. Trimming took off 2 bases at V and 4 bases at J, with 6 bases between the two ends. Looking up the rest from reference TRBV18 and TRBJ2-1 gives the full variable domain: NAGVMQNPRHLVRRRGQEARLRCSPMKGHSHVYWYRQLPEEGLKFMVYLQKENIIDESGMPKERFSAEFPKEGPSILRIQQVVRGDSAAYFCASSPAGYNEQFFGPGTRLTVL.

The chain is built from TRBV1 and TRBJ2-1; the D call TRBD1 from the table was never checked on the DNA. TRBV1 constitutes a pseudogene. The CDR3 is made up of 17 amino acids. This chain's CDR3 is CTSSQPGQGISYNEQFF. CDR3 sequence (DNA): TGCACCAGCAGCCAACCCGGACAGGGGATATCCTACAATGAGCAGTTCTTC.

The CDR3 loop is CASSITGRTNTEAFF. The CDR3 coding sequence is TGTGCCAGTAGTATAACTGGCAGAACGAACACTGAAGCTTTCTTT. The chain couples TRBV19 to TRBJ1-1; D gene ambiguous. Germline CDR1 LNHDA, CDR2 SQIVND (reference sequence). V gave up 2 bases and J gave up 1 base, with 11 bases separating them. The CDR3 is made up of 15 amino acids.

This clone was seen just once. The V and J genes are TRBV30 and TRBJ1-5; no firm D call. The ends were cut back, 4 bases at V and 5 bases at J, with 12 bases in the middle. Germline V gene lookup returns CDR1 GTSNPN and CDR2 SVGIG (reference sequence). The CDR3 contains 13 residues. The CDR3: CAWNDIGDQPQHF. DNA of the CDR3: TGTGCCTGGAATGACATCGGGGATCAGCCCCAGCATTTT.

This clone was counted between two and nine times. The chain links TRBV27 to TRBJ1-1; maybe TRBD1 (6 bases). V was cut by 0 bases and J by 1 base, with 15 bases left in between. The CDR3 totals 17 residues. Germline loops: CDR1 MNHEY, CDR2 SMNVEV (reference sequence). CDR3: CASSLSGTPMGNTEAFF. Here the CDR3 DNA reads TGTGCCAGCAGTTTATCGGGGACACCTATGGGGAACACTGAAGCTTTCTTT.

V is TRBV27 and J is TRBJ1-5, with 8 bases lining up with TRBD1. The CDR3 sequence is 15 residues long. Germline assignment: CDR1 MNHEY and CDR2 SMNVEV (reference sequence). The V and J ends lost 6 bases and 2 bases, in that order; junction bases with no gene match: 6. In nucleotides, the CDR3 is TGTGCCAGCAGGCTACAGGGGGTTGGCAATCAGCCCCAGCATTTT. It translates to CASRLQGVGNQPQHF.